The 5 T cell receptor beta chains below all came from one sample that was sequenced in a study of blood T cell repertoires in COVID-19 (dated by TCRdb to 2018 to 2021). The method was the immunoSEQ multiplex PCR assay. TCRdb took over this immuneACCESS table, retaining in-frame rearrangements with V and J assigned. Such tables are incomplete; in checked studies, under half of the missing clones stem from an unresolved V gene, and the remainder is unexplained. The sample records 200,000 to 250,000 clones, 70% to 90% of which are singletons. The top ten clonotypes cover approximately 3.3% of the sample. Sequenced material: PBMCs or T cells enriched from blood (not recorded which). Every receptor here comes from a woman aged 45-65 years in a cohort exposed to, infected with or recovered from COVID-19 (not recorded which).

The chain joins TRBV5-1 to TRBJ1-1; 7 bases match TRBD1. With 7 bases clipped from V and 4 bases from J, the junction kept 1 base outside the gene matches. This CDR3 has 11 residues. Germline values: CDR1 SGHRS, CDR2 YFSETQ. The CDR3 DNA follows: TGCGCCAGCTCAGGGGGCACTGAAGCTTTCTTT. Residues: CASSGGTEAFF.

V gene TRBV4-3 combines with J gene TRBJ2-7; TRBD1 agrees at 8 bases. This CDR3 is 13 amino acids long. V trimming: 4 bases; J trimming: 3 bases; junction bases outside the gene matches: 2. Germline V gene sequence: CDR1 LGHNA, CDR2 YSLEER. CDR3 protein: CASSRDRGYEQYF. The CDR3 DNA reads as TGCGCCAGCAGCCGAGACAGGGGCTACGAGCAGTACTTC.

Here the CDR3 DNA reads TGTGCCAGCAGCTCGACAGGGAGCGGGTACGAGCAGTACTTC. Translating it yields CASSSTGSGYEQYF. The genes are TRBV27 and TRBJ2-7, with D perhaps TRBD1 (7 bases). Germline CDR1 and CDR2: MNHEY and SMNVEV (reference sequence). Trimming stripped 6 bases from V and 4 bases from J, with 16 bases between. The CDR3 sequence is 14 residues long.

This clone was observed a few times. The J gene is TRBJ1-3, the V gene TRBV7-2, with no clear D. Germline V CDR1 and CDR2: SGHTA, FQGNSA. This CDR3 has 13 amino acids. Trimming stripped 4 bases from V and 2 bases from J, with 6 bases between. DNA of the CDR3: TGTGCCAGCAGCTCAAGAGCTGGAAACACCATATATTTT. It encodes CASSSRAGNTIYF.

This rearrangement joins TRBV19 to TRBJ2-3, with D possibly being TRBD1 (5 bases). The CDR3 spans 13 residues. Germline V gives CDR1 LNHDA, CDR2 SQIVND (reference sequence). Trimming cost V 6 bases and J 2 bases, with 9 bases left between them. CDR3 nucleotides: TGTGCCAGTAGCCCCAGGGTCACAGATACGCAGTATTTT. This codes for CASSPRVTDTQYF.